Below are 16 T cell receptor beta chains sequenced from a single sample in a study of vaccination effects on CD4 cells after COVID-19. For these receptors, no antigen is known. Before sequencing, viral peptide pools were used by the ViraFEST assay to expand antigen-specific CD4+ T cells. Subsequent to 10 days of culture, CD4+ T cells were isolated. The person was diagnosed with PCR-confirmed SARS-CoV-2 infection between March and December 2020. TCRdb's table, derived via immunoSEQ multiplex PCR, lists solely in-frame clones and lacks some. The sample carries tens of thousands of clones, about two thirds recorded once. This material consisted of CD4+ T cells from PBMCs cultured with a peptide pool, taken before COVID-19 vaccination. These receptors were obtained from a human donor who had a prior SARS-CoV-2 infection.

J is TRBJ2-2 and V is TRBV4-2; the match to TRBD2 covers 8 bases. V was clipped by 0 bases and J by 2 bases; unmatched bases: 2. The CDR3 is 16 residues long. Germline CDR1 LGHNA, CDR2 YNFKEQ. In DNA, the CDR3 is TGTGCCAGCAGCCAAGAGCTAGCGGGCAACACCGGGGAGCTGTTTTTT. It translates to CASSQELAGNTGELFF.

J is TRBJ1-1 and V is TRBV12-5; D might be TRBD1 (5 bases). V lost 3 bases and J lost 5, with 7 bases in between. CDR3 length: 12 amino acids. Germline V gene data show CDR1 as LGHNT and CDR2 as FRNRAP. The CDR3 region is CASGFQGTEAFF. The DNA of the CDR3 is TGTGCTAGTGGTTTTCAGGGAACTGAAGCTTTCTTT.

The table lists this clone with a count of one. The chain has TRBV2 and TRBJ2-1; 8 bases are shared with TRBD2. The ends lost 0 bases at V and 7 bases at J; junction bases unmatched: 8. There are 16 residues in the CDR3. Per the germline V gene, CDR1 is SNHLY and CDR2 is FYNNEI. CDR3: CASSEARGASGNEQFF. As DNA, the CDR3 is TGTGCCAGCAGTGAAGCGAGGGGGGCTAGCGGGAATGAGCAGTTCTTC.

The rearrangement uses TRBV2 and TRBJ1-6; 9 nucleotides agree with TRBD1. J was trimmed by 6 bases and V by 5 bases; bases with no gene match: 5. This CDR3 is 15 amino acids long. The germline V gene has CDR1 SNHLY and CDR2 FYNNEI. CDR3 nucleotides: TGTGCCAGCAGTTATCCGGGACAGGGTAATTCACCCCTCCACTTT. Amino acid sequence: CASSYPGQGNSPLHF.

The chain joins TRBV2 to TRBJ2-7; tentatively, D is TRBD1 or TRBD2 (5 bases each). The CDR3 has 14 residues. Germline CDR1 is SNHLY and CDR2 is FYNNEI. V was pared by 0 bases and J by 8 bases, with 14 bases between. The CDR3 sequence: CASSEAGRLGKQYF. CDR3 in DNA: TGTGCCAGCAGTGAAGCGGGACGTTTAGGGAAGCAGTACTTC.

The chain is built from TRBV7-2 and TRBJ2-5, with D tentatively TRBD2 (5 bases). The CDR3 is 13 amino acids. V shed 2 bases and J shed 6 bases, with 10 bases lying between them. The germline V gene has CDR1 SGHTA and CDR2 FQGNSA. This CDR3 is CASSLHRGQTQYF. The CDR3 region has the DNA TGTGCCAGCAGCTTACACAGAGGGCAGACCCAGTACTTC.

The chain carries TRBV28 and TRBJ2-5; perhaps TRBD1 as D (6 bases). This CDR3 contains 15 residues. Germline V CDR1 and CDR2: MDHEN, SYDVKM. V lost 8 bases to trimming and J lost 5 bases, with 21 bases between them. CDR3 loop: CASGRGVQGSETQYF. The DNA of the CDR3 is TGTGCCAGCGGACGGGGCGTACAGGGCTCGGAGACCCAGTACTTC.

This clone was counted a few times. This rearrangement joins TRBV2 to TRBJ1-2; D call uncertain. This CDR3 is built from 14 residues. The germline V and J ends were trimmed by 3 bases and 4 bases, with 12 bases remaining between them. Germline loops: CDR1 SNHLY, CDR2 FYNNEI. CDR3 nucleotides: TGTGCCAGCAGTGAGGGCACTTCCCTCTATGGCTACACCTTC. This translates into CASSEGTSLYGYTF.

Points on this clone: At one end, the junction sequence differs from germline, possibly due to a read error. J is TRBJ2-2 and V is TRBV7-7, with D possibly being TRBD1 (7 bases). The CDR3 covers 17 residues. Looked up from germline, CDR1 is SSHAT and CDR2 is FNYEAQ (reference sequence). The CDR3 DNA is TGTGCTAGCAGCGCAAAGGGCGCCAGGGGGGACACCGGGGAGCTGTTTTTT. This gives the protein CASSAKGARGDTGELFF.

The chain couples TRBV4-3 to TRBJ2-4; TRBD1 or TRBD2 may be the D gene (5 bases each). With 4 bases removed from V and 6 bases from J, the gap between germline ends came to 13 bases. The germline V gene has CDR1 LGHNA and CDR2 YSLEER. This CDR3 is built from 14 residues. The CDR3 region is CASSRGSTGNIQYF. CDR3 nucleotides: TGCGCCAGCAGCCGGGGGAGTACGGGAAACATTCAGTACTTC.

The J gene is TRBJ2-3, the V gene TRBV5-1; possible D gene TRBD2, 6 bases. The CDR3 covers 16 residues. V lost 1 base and J lost 4, with 16 bases in between. From germline, CDR1 is SGHRS and CDR2 YFSETQ. The CDR3 sequence is CASSLLTAGSPDTQYF. As DNA, the CDR3 is TGCGCCAGCAGCTTGCTGACGGCGGGGTCACCAGATACGCAGTATTTT.

The genes are TRBV4-3 and TRBJ2-7; D possibly matches TRBD1 or TRBD2 (5 bases each). V was trimmed by 0 bases and J by 3 bases, leaving 12 bases between them. Germline V gene lookup returns CDR1 LGHNA and CDR2 YSLEER. The CDR3 is 15 residues long. The CDR3 DNA reads TGCGCCAGCAGCCAAGACTGGGACCGAAACTACGAGCAGTACTTC. Residues: CASSQDWDRNYEQYF.

The gene calls are TRBV9 and TRBJ1-1, with D perhaps matching TRBD1 (5 bases). With 4 bases removed from V and 5 bases from J, the gap between germline ends came to 12 bases. This CDR3 is built from 13 residues. Germline V lookup: CDR1 SGDLS, CDR2 YYNGEE. In nucleotides, the CDR3 is TGTGCCAGCAGCTTACAGGTGGAGACTGAAGCTTTCTTT. It specifies CASSLQVETEAFF.

The gene calls are TRBV5-6 and TRBJ2-7, with 9 bases matching TRBD2. Per germline, CDR1 SGHDT and CDR2 YYEEEE. The CDR3 covers 14 residues. The V and J ends lost 3 bases and 2 bases, in that order; junction bases with no gene match: 3. The CDR3 DNA reads TGTGCCAGCAGCTCTTTAGCGGGGGCCTACGAGCAGTACTTC. Its protein is CASSSLAGAYEQYF.

The V gene is TRBV7-9, the J gene TRBJ1-2; 7 nucleotides match TRBD1. CDR3 length equals 13 residues. CDR1 is SEHNR and CDR2 is FQNEAQ in the germline V gene (reference sequence). The J segment lost 7 bases and the V segment lost 4 bases, leaving 6 bases of the junction unmatched. Here the CDR3 DNA reads TGTGCCAGCAGCTCTAACAGGGGAGGTGGCTACACCTTC. The encoded protein is CASSSNRGGGYTF.

V gene TRBV15 combines with J gene TRBJ1-3; D remains ambiguous. V was clipped by 1 base and J by 0 bases, with 4 bases between them. The CDR3 spans 14 residues. The germline V gene encodes CDR1 LNHNV and CDR2 YYDKDF (reference sequence). CDR3: CATSRGTSGNTIYF. The CDR3, as DNA: TGTGCCACCAGCAGAGGGACCTCTGGAAACACCATATATTTT.